This T cell receptor (beta chain) was captured by sequencing in a study of shared clonotypes between healthy human individuals. As handled by the study authors: In the immunoSEQ data, sequences were junction-only and lacked quality scores, so filtering differed. The assay was immunoSEQ multiplex PCR, and TCRdb's table has in-frame clones only and misses some. The DNA was the basis for D and trimming; V, J and clone size are from that table. The profile shows about 1 million clones, under 80% of them singletons. The sample holds a few counts of this clone. Its target is not known. Subsets obtained from CD4+ cells comprised CD45RA+ naive and CD45RA-negative memory cells. Study findings and constraints: Between a few donors, naive CD4 clonotypes were shared at a level of about 5.3%.

This clonotype was obtained from a man between 18 and 29 years old in good health. Sequencing was done on a sample of memory CD4+ T cells sorted from blood. Sample subset: CD45RA-negative fraction.

The CDR3 bases are TGCGCCAGCAGGACAGGGAATTCACCCCTCCACTTT. It translates to CASRTGNSPLHF. The chain is built from TRBV10-2 and TRBJ1-6; the match to TRBD1 covers 7 bases. The CDR3 spans 12 residues. Germline CDR1 WSHSY, CDR2 SAAADI. V shed 6 bases and J 7 bases; nucleotides not matched to a gene: 0.